The clone carrying this T cell receptor (beta chain) showed up just once. Its cognate antigen is unknown. The people who gave samples were healthy Caucasians from Russia, aged roughly 6 to 90. The data were taken from a study of blood T cells in healthy people across ages. Study-wide results and limits: Age showed a roughly linear inverse relationship with TCR beta diversity per million T cells. The donors' CMV status was not determined, possibly confounding changes in expanded clonotypes.

Primed by a sample-barcoded 5' primer and a J-beta primer mix, a second PCR proceeded for roughly 7 to 12 cycles. MiXCR, applied by TCRdb to the 5' RACE reads, yields one record per CDR3 protein. The table has about 680,000 distinct CDR3 sequences, 45% to 50% seen once. The V and J ends lost 3 bases and 5 bases respectively, with 20 bases between them. The CDR3 contains 15 residues. Germline V lookup: CDR1 DFQATT, CDR2 SNEGSKA (reference sequence). The chain links TRBV20-1 to TRBJ2-7; D is undetermined. The sequence came from an older woman in good health. The sequencing input was blood. CDR3 nucleotides: TGCAGTGCTAGTCTTATCCGTAAAAGATTCCACGAGCAGTACTTC. Translation gives CSASLIRKRFHEQYF.